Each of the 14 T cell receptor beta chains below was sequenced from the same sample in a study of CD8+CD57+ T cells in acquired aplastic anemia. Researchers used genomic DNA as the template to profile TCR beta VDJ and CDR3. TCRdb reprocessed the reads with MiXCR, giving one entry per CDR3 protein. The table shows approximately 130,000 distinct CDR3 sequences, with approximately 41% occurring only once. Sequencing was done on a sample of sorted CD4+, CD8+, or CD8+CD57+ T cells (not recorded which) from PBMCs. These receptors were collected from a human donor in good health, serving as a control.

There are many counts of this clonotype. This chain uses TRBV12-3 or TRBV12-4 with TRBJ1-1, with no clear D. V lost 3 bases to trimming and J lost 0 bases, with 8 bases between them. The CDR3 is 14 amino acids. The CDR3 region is CASSFPGMNTEAFF. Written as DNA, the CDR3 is TGTGCCAGCAGTTTCCCGGGGATGAACACTGAAGCTTTCTTT.

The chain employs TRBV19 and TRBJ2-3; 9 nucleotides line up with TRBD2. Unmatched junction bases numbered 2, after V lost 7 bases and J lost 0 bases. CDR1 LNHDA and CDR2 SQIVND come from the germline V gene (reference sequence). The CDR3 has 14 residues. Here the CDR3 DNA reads TGTGCCAGTAAGCTAGCGGGAAGCACAGATACGCAGTATTTT. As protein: CASKLAGSTDTQYF. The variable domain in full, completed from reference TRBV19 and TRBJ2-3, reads DGGITQSPKYLFRKEGQNVTLSCEQNLNHDAMYWYRQDPGQGLRLIYYSQIVNDFQKGDIAEGYSVSREKKESFPLTVTSAQKNPTAFYLCASKLAGSTDTQYFGPGTRLTVL.

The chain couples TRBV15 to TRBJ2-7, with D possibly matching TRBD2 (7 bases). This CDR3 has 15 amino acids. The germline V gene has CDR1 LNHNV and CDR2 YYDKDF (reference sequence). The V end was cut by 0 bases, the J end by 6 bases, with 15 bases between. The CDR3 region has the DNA TGTGCCACCAGCAGAGATCGAGGGGGGGGATCCGAGCAGTACGTC. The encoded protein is CATSRDRGGGSEQYV.

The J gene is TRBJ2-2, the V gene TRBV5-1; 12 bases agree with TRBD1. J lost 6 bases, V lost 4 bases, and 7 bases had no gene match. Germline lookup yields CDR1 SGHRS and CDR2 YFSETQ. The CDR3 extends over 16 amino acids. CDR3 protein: CASSRPGTGGSGELFF. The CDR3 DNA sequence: TGCGCCAGCAGCCGACCCGGGACAGGGGGCTCCGGGGAGCTGTTTTTT.

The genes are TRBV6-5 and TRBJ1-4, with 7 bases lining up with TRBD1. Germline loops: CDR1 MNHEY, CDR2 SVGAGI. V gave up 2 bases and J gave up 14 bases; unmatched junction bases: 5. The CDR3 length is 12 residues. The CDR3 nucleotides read TGTGCCAGCAGTTACGGAGGGGGCTACCTGTTTTTT. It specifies CASSYGGGYLFF.

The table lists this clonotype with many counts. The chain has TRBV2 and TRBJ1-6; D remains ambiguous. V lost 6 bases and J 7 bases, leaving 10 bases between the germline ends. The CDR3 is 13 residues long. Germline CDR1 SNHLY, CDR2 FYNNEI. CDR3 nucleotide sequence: TGTGCCAGCAGGCCTGGGCGAAATTCACCCCTCCACTTT. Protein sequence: CASRPGRNSPLHF.

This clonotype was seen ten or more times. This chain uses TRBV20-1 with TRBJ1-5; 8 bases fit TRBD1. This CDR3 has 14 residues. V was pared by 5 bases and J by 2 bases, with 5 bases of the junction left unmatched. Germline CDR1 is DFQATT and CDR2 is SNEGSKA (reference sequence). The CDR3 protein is CSAYQTGGNQPQHF. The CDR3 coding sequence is TGCAGTGCTTATCAGACAGGGGGCAATCAGCCCCAGCATTTT.

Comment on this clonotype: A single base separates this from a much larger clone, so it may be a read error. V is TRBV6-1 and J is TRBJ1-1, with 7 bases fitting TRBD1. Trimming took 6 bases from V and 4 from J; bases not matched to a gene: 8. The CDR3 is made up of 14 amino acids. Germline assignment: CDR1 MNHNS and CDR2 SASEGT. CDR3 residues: CASSRGGAGTEAFF. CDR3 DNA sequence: TGTGCCAGCAGCCGAGGGGGCGCAGGCACTGAAGCTTTCTTT.

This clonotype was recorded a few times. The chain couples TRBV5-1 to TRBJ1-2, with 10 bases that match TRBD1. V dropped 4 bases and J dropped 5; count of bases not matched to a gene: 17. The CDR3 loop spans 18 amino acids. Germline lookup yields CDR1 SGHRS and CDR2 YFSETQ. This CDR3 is CASSRKGGTGALLYGYTF. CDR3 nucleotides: TGCGCCAGCAGCCGCAAAGGGGGGACAGGGGCCCTTTTATATGGCTACACCTTC.

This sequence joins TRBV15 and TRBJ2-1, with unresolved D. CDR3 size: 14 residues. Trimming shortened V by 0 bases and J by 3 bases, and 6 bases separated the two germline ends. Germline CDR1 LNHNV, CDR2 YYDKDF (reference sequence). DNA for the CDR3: TGTGCCACCAGCAGAGACCCCGGCTACAATGAGCAGTTCTTC. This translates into CATSRDPGYNEQFF.

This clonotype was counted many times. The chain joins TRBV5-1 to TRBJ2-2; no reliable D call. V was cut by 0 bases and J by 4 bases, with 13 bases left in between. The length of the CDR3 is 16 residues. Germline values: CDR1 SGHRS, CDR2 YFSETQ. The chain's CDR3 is CASSLASQRSTGELFF. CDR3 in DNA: TGCGCCAGCAGCTTGGCCTCCCAGCGAAGCACCGGGGAGCTGTTTTTT.

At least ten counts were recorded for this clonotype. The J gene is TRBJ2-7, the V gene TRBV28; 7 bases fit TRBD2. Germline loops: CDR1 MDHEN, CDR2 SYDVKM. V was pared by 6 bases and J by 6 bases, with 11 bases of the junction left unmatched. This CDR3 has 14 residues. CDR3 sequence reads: CASRLGGSVREQYF. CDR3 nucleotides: TGTGCCAGCAGACTGGGAGGGAGTGTCCGCGAGCAGTACTTC.

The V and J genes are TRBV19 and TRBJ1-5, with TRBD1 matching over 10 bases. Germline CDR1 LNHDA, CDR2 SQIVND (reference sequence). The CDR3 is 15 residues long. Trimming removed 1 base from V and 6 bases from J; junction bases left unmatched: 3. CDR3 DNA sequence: TGTGCCAGTAGTATAGGGACAGGGGGAGGTCAGCCCCAGCATTTT. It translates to CASSIGTGGGQPQHF.

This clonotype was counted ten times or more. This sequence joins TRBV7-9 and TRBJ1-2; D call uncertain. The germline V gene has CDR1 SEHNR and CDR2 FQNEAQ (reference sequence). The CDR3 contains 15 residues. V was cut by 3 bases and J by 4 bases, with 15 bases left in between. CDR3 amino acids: CASSLRAMLGYGYTF. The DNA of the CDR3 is TGTGCCAGCAGCTTGAGGGCGATGCTAGGCTATGGCTACACCTTC. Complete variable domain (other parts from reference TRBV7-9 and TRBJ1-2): DTGVSQNPRHKITKRGQNVTFRCDPISEHNRLYWYRQTLGQGPEFLTYFQNEAQLEKSRLLSDRFSAERPKGSFSTLEIQRTEQGDSAMYLCASSLRAMLGYGYTFGSGTRLTVV.